This T cell receptor beta chain is from a study of OX40 agonist ivuxolimab in advanced cancers. Across the study: Of mixed ages from about 20 to 90 and averaging approximately 60 years, the group was more than 65% male. 40% to 50% of patients had received prior checkpoint inhibitor therapy. Three patients had partial responses: one hepatocellular carcinoma, two cutaneous melanoma.

After removal of 7 bases from V and 0 bases from J, the junction contained 8 bases not matched to a gene. The length of the CDR3 is 15 residues. Germline-derived CDR1 and CDR2 are MDHEN and SYDVKM. Some clones are missing from TCRdb's copy, which holds only in-frame ones; the method was immunoSEQ multiplex PCR. This repertoire shows about 30,000 clones, about 83% found once; its top ten account for roughly 34%. Source: CD4+ or CD8+ T cells sorted from blood, taken in a trial of the OX40 agonist ivuxolimab. This sequence originates from an adult with an advanced solid tumor such as melanoma, head and neck, liver or kidney cancer. The chain links TRBV28 to TRBJ2-7; TRBD1 matches at 8 bases. The CDR3 loop is CASKKQGGGSYEQYF. Here the CDR3 DNA reads TGTGCCAGCAAAAAACAGGGGGGCGGCTCCTACGAGCAGTACTTC.